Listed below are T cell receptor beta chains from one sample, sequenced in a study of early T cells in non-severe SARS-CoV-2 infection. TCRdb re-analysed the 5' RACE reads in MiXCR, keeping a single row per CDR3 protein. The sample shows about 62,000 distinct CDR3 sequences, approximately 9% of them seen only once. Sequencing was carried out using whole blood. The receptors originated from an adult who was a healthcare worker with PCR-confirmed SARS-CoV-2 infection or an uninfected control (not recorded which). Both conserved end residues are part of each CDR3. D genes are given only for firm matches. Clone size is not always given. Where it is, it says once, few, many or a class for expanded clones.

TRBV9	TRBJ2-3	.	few	CASSGVNNKDTQYF	TGTGCCAGCAGCGGCGTTAACAACAAGGATACGCAGTATTTT
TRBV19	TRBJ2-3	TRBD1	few	CASSISGQGIDTQYF	TGTGCCAGTAGTATATCGGGACAGGGGATAGATACGCAGTATTTT
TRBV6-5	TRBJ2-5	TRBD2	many	CASTPAGGTETQYF	TGTGCCAGCACCCCAGCGGGGGGTACAGAGACCCAGTACTTC
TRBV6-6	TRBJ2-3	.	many	CASSYERVVGTDTQYF	TGTGCCAGCAGTTACGAGCGGGTTGTGGGCACAGATACGCAGTATTTT
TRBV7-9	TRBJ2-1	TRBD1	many	CASSFRDSSYNEQFF	TGTGCCAGCAGCTTTAGGGACAGCTCCTACAATGAGCAGTTCTTC
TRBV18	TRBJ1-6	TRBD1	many	CASSDDRGNSPLHF	TGTGCCAGCTCAGACGACAGGGGGAATTCACCCCTCCACTTT
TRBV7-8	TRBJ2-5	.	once	CASSLVGSGETQYF	TGTGCCAGCAGCTTAGTAGGTAGTGGGGAGACCCAGTACTTC
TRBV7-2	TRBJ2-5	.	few	CASRRTFQETQYF	TGTGCCAGCAGAAGAACCTTCCAAGAGACCCAGTACTTC
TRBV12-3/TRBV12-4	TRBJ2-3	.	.	CASISSQVFFTDTQYF	TGTGCCAGCATCTCTTCGCAGGTTTTTTTTACGGATACGCAGTATTTT
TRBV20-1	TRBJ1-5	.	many	CSAREDSGNQPQHF	TGCAGTGCTCGAGAAGATTCCGGCAATCAGCCCCAGCATTTT
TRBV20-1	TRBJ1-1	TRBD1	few	CSAPDRDTEAFF	TGCAGTGCCCCGGACAGGGACACTGAAGCTTTCTTT
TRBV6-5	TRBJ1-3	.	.	CASSSPTYSGNTIYF	TGTGCCAGCAGTTCGCCGACTTACTCTGGAAACACCATATATTTT
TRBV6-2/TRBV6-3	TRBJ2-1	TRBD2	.	CASIPLAGDNEQFF	TGTGCCAGCATTCCACTAGCGGGGGACAATGAGCAGTTCTTC
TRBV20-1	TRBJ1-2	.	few	CSARDPRGGGATLNYGYTF	TGCAGTGCTAGAGACCCTCGCGGTGGGGGGGCGACCCTTAACTATGGCTACACCTTC
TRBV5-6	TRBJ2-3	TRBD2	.	CASSRGDGGGQDTQYF	TGTGCCAGCAGCCGGGGCGACGGCGGGGGGCAAGATACGCAGTATTTT
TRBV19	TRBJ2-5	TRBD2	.	CASSIDGGAGGQETQYF	TGTGCCAGTAGTATAGACGGTGGAGCGGGGGGACAAGAGACCCAGTACTTC
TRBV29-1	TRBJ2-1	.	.	CSVIPRPDSFGEQFF	TGCAGCGTTATACCCCGTCCGGACAGCTTTGGGGAGCAGTTCTTC
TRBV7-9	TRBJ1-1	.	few	CASRNQGNTEAFF	TGTGCCAGCAGAAACCAGGGGAACACTGAAGCTTTCTTT
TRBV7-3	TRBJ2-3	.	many	CASRVAGTDTQYF	TGTGCCAGCAGGGTAGCCGGAACAGATACGCAGTATTTT
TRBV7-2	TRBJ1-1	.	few	CASSTRTLTEAFF	TGTGCCAGCAGCACCAGGACCCTAACTGAAGCTTTCTTT
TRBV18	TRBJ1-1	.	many	CASSPLEGRTEAFF	TGTGCCAGCTCACCCCTGGAGGGGAGAACTGAAGCTTTCTTT
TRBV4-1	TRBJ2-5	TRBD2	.	CASSQGPAGGQETQYF	TGCGCCAGCAGCCAAGGTCCAGCGGGGGGACAAGAGACCCAGTACTTC
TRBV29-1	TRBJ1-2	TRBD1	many	CSTGGDYGYTF	TGTTCGACAGGGGGCGACTATGGCTACACCTTC
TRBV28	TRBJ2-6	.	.	CARTTTRAGANVLTF	TGTGCCAGAACCACAACCAGGGCTGGGGCCAACGTCCTGACTTTC
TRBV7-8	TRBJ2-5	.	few	CASTPLGPRSETQYF	TGTGCCAGCACCCCTCTCGGCCCCAGGTCAGAGACCCAGTACTTC
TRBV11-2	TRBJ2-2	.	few	CASSGPRTVRGELFF	TGTGCCAGCAGCGGCCCCCGGACAGTCCGTGGGGAGCTGTTTTTT
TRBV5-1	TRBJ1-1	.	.	CASSLERTEAFF	TGCGCCAGCAGCTTGGAGAGGACTGAAGCTTTCTTT
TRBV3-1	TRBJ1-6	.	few	CASSQASYNSPLHF	TGTGCCAGCAGCCAAGCCAGTTATAATTCACCCCTCCACTTT
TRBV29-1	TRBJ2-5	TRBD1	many	CSATQGLGETQYF	TGCAGCGCAACACAGGGGTTAGGAGAGACCCAGTACTTC
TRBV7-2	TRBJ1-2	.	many	CASSLQGNYGYTF	TGTGCCAGCAGCCTACAGGGAAACTATGGCTACACCTTC
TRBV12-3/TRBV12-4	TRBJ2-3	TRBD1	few	CASSLKRGQDTQYF	TGTGCCAGCAGTTTAAAGAGGGGGCAGGATACGCAGTATTTT
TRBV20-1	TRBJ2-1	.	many	CSAPTSPYNEQFF	TGCAGTGCCCCGACATCCCCCTACAATGAGCAGTTCTTC
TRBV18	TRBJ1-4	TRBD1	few	CASSPRTGDGEKLFF	TGTGCCAGCTCACCACGGACAGGGGATGGAGAAAAACTGTTTTTT
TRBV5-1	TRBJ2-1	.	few	CASSSPNEQFF	TGCGCCAGCAGCAGTCCCAATGAGCAGTTCTTC
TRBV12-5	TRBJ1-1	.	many	CASGPGTVGGMNTEAFF	TGTGCTAGTGGGCCTGGGACCGTAGGAGGTATGAACACTGAAGCTTTCTTT
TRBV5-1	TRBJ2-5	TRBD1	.	CASSLEGTGQETQYF	TGCGCCAGCAGCTTGGAAGGGACAGGGCAAGAGACCCAGTACTTC
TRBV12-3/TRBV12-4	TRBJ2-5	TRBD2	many	CASSSGLAGSGTQYF	TGTGCCAGCAGTTCGGGACTAGCGGGGTCCGGGACCCAGTACTTC
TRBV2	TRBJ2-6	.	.	CARGGANVLTF	TGTGCCAGGGGAGGAGCCAACGTCCTGACTTTC
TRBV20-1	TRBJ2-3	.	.	CSAKIGDTQYF	TGCAGTGCTAAGATTGGAGATACGCAGTATTTT
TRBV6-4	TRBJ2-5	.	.	CASSRVHQETQYF	TGTGCCAGCAGCAGGGTCCACCAAGAGACCCAGTACTTC
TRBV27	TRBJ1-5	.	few	CASSLFGGGKRRNQPQHF	TGTGCCAGCAGTTTATTTGGTGGGGGCAAGAGGCGCAATCAGCCCCAGCATTTT